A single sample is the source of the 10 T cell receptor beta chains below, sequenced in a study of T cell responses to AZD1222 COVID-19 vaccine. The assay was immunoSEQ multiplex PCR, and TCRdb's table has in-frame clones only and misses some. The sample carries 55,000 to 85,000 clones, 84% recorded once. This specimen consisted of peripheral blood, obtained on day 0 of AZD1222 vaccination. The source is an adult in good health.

CDR3 sequence: CASSTTEGAGELFF. In DNA form, the CDR3 reads TGTGCCAGCAGCACTACAGAGGGGGCCGGGGAGCTGTTTTTT. The chain carries TRBV7-9 and TRBJ2-2; TRBD1 might be the D (6 bases). Germline CDR1 is SEHNR and CDR2 is FQNEAQ (reference sequence). V was shortened by 5 bases and J by 6 bases, with 13 bases between the two germline ends. The CDR3 runs to 14 residues. Using reference TRBV7-9 and TRBJ2-2 for the parts outside the CDR3, the full variable domain is DTGVSQNPRHKITKRGQNVTFRCDPISEHNRLYWYRQTLGQGPEFLTYFQNEAQLEKSRLLSDRFSAERPKGSFSTLEIQRTEQGDSAMYLCASSTTEGAGELFFGEGSRLTVL.

The CDR3 DNA is TGTGCCAGCTCGCGGGACAGGGGAGGTGATGAGCAGTTCTTC. Translation: CASSRDRGGDEQFF. This chain links TRBV7-3 with TRBJ2-1, with 10 bases identical to TRBD1. Trimming at V came to 8 bases and at J to 8 bases, leaving 9 bases not matched to a gene. CDR1 and CDR2 from the germline V gene are SGHTA and FQGTGA. The CDR3 covers 14 residues.

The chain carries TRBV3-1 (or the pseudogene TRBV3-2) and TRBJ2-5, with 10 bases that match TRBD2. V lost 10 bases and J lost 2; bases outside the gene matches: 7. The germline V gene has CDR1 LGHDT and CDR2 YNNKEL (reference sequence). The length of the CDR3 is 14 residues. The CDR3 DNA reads TGTGCCACGTCAACTAGCGGGGTTCAAGAGACCCAGTACTTC. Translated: CATSTSGVQETQYF.

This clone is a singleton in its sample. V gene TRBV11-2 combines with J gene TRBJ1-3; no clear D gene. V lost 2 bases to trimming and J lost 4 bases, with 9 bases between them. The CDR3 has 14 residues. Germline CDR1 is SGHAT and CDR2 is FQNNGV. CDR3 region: CASSLRIDGNTIYF. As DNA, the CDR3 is TGTGCCAGCAGCTTAAGAATCGACGGAAACACCATATATTTT. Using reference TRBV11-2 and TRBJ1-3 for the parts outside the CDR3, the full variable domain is EAGVAQSPRYKIIEKRQSVAFWCNPISGHATLYWYQQILGQGPKLLIQFQNNGVVDDSQLPKDRFSAERLKGVDSTLKIQPAKLEDSAVYLCASSLRIDGNTIYFGEGSWLTVV.

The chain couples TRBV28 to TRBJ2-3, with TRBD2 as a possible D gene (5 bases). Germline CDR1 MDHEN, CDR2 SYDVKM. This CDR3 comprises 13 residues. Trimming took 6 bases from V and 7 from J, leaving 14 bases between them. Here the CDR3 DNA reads TGTGCCAGCAGACCCGGGATCAGCAATACGCAGTATTTT. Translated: CASRPGISNTQYF.

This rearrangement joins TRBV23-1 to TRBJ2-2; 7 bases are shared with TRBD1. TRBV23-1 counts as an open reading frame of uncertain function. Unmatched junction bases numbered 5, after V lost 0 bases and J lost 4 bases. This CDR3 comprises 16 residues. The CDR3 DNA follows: TGCGCCAGCAGTCAATCCCCGGGACAGATCACCGGGGAGCTGTTTTTT. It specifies CASSQSPGQITGELFF.

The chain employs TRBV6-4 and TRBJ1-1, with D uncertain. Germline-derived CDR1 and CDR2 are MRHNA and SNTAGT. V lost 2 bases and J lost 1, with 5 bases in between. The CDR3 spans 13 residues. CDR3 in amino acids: CASSDQPNTEAFF. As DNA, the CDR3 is TGTGCCAGCAGTGACCAGCCGAACACTGAAGCTTTCTTT.

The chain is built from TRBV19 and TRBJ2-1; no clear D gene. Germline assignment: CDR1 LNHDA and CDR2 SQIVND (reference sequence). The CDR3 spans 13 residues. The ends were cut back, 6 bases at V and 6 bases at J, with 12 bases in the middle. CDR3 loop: CASSRDSTNEQFF. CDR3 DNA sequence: TGTGCCAGTAGCCGCGACTCGACCAATGAGCAGTTCTTC.

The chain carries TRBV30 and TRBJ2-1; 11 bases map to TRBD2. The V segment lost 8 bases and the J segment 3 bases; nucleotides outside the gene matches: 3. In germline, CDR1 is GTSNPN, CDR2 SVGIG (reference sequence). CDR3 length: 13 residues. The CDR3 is CAGGLAVYNEQFF. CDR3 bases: TGTGCCGGGGGACTAGCGGTCTACAATGAGCAGTTCTTC.

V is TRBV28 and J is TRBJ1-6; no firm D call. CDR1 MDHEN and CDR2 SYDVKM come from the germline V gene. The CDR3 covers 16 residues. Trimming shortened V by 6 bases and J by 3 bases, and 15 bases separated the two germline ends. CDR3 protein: CASSPGRGLYNSPLHF. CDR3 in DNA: TGTGCCAGCAGCCCCGGCCGCGGTCTCTATAATTCACCCCTCCACTTT.